Listed here are 7 T cell receptor beta chains from one sample, sequenced in a study of graft-versus-host responses after intestinal transplantation. Assay: immunoSEQ multiplex PCR; the TCRdb copy retains only in-frame clones and omits some. The data contain around 10,000 clones, approximately 31% of them singletons. The sample here was alloreactive CD4+ T cells from a mixed lymphocyte reaction culture, taken before transplantation. Noted subset: CFSE-low proliferating T cells sorted from approximately 6-day pre-transplant mixed lymphocyte reaction (GvH or HvG direction). All receptors derive from a human patient who was an organ donor for intestinal transplantation.

The chain has TRBV4-1 and TRBJ2-2; 10 bases map to TRBD2. V lost 4 bases to trimming and J lost 5 bases; unmatched junction nucleotides: 4. Germline lookup yields CDR1 MGHRA and CDR2 YSYEKL. There are 15 residues in the CDR3. CDR3 DNA: TGCGCCAGCAGCCCCCAGCGGGGGGGAACCGGGGAGCTGTTTTTT. Its translation: CASSPQRGGTGELFF.

The rearrangement links TRBV19 to TRBJ2-5, with TRBD2 identical over 7 bases. The CDR3 has 12 residues. V lost 1 base, J lost 10 bases, and 3 bases stayed unmatched. Germline V gene data show CDR1 as LNHDA and CDR2 as SQIVND (reference sequence). The CDR3 sequence: CASSIAGGDQYF. CDR3 nucleotide sequence: TGTGCCAGTAGTATAGCGGGGGGAGACCAGTACTTC.

This rearrangement joins TRBV10-3 to TRBJ1-2; 9 nucleotides match TRBD1. V dropped 5 bases and J dropped 2; count of bases not matched to a gene: 3. Per germline, CDR1 ENHRY and CDR2 SYGVKD. The CDR3 extends over 14 amino acids. The CDR3 loop reads CAISRDRENYGYTF. In DNA form, the CDR3 reads TGTGCCATCAGTCGGGACAGGGAAAACTATGGCTACACCTTC.

This sequence joins TRBV5-4 and TRBJ2-5; 7 positions agree with TRBD1. The CDR3 contains 14 residues. Trimming took 1 base from V and 4 from J; bases not matched to a gene: 4. Germline CDR1 is SGHNT and CDR2 is YYREEE (reference sequence). In DNA, the CDR3 is TGTGCCAGCAGCTTGCGGACAGGAAGAGAGACCCAGTACTTC. This gives the protein CASSLRTGRETQYF.

This clone was observed a handful of times. The CDR3 DNA follows: TGTGCCAGCAGCGGGGGACCGTTTACCTATGGCTACACCTTC. Its translation: CASSGGPFTYGYTF. The V gene is TRBV2, the J gene TRBJ1-2; D is perhaps TRBD1 (5 bases). This CDR3 is 14 amino acids long. The ends were cut back, 6 bases at V and 4 bases at J, with 15 bases in the middle. Germline CDR1 reads SNHLY; CDR2 reads FYNNEI. The whole variable domain, filled in from reference TRBV2 and TRBJ1-2, reads EPEVTQTPSHQVTQMGQEVILRCVPISNHLYFYWYRQILGQKVEFLVSFYNNEISEKSEIFDDQFSVERPDGSNFTLKIRSTKLEDSAMYFCASSGGPFTYGYTFGSGTRLTVV.

This sequence joins TRBV6-6 and TRBJ1-1, with D possibly matching TRBD1 (6 bases). The CDR3 contains 12 residues. Trimming cost V 7 bases and J 6 bases, with 12 bases left between them. The germline V gene encodes CDR1 MNHNY and CDR2 SVGAGI (reference sequence). The CDR3 region is CASTKGGAEAFF. The CDR3 nucleotides read TGTGCCAGCACTAAGGGGGGGGCTGAAGCTTTCTTT.

This clone qualifies as medium-sized. The chain recombines TRBV28 with TRBJ1-2; no reliable D call. The ends were cut back, 7 bases at V and 2 bases at J, with 8 bases in the middle. Germline V gene lookup returns CDR1 MDHEN and CDR2 SYDVKM. The CDR3 is 12 residues long. CDR3 in amino acids: CASTGLNYGYTF. The CDR3 region has the DNA TGTGCCAGCACGGGTCTGAACTATGGCTACACCTTC.